This T cell receptor (beta chain) is drawn from a study of beta chain features in type 1 diabetes. CDR1 is MNHEY, CDR2 SMNVEV, per germline (reference sequence). V trimming: 5 bases; J trimming: 0 bases; junction bases outside the gene matches: 5. The CDR3 loop spans 17 amino acids. Researchers reported sorting CD4+ naive, central memory, regulatory and stem cell-like memory cells via CD45RO/CCR7/CD25/CD127/CD95/CD27. The whole isolated RNA underwent reverse transcription, so sequencing captured expressed TCRB transcripts. Produced via immunoSEQ multiplex PCR; TCRdb's table is partial and in-frame only. The sample shows some 900,000 clones, 17% of them seen only once.

The source is a woman younger than 30 in good health. The chain recombines TRBV27 with TRBJ2-1; 12 nucleotides agree with TRBD2. Sample: naive CD4+ T cells from blood. The CDR3 spells CASSPWTSGVSYNEQFF. Written as DNA, the CDR3 is TGTGCCAGCAGTCCCTGGACTAGCGGGGTCTCCTACAATGAGCAGTTCTTC.